Ten or more counts support the clone carrying this T cell receptor (beta chain). Its antigen is undetermined. CDR1 is SEHNR, CDR2 FQNEAQ, per germline (reference sequence). This CDR3 comprises 15 residues. Trimming at V came to 5 bases and at J to 6 bases, leaving 7 bases not matched to a gene. The data belong to a study of human T cells and chemical hapten exposure. Time point defined: patch test 3, about 24 weeks after DPC sensitization. Noted treatment: therapeutic diphenylcyclopropenone sensitization with weekly scalp DPC. Study-level results: While controls formed fewer of them, expanded TCRs formed significantly more large CDR3 similarity clusters. Alopecia affected the donors, so their immune response may differ from healthy people's.

Under the authors' procedure: TCRs per sample had a median of roughly 93,000 and ranged from about 23,224 to 700,000. TCRdb re-analysed the RACE reads in MiXCR, keeping a single row per CDR3 protein. These V and J calls derive from TCRdb rather than the authors' analysis. The sample holds over 55,000 distinct CDR3 sequences, over 8.5% seen once. This TCR came from a woman aged 45-59 years with alopecia areata. Some clones in this sample may be carry-over from other donors' samples. Sequenced material: whole blood, taken in connection with sensitization to the hapten diphenylcyclopropenone (DPC). This chain connects TRBV7-9 to TRBJ1-2; 12 bases agree with TRBD1. The CDR3 region has the DNA TGTGCCAGCAGCCCCCCAGGGACAGGGGGCGATGGCTACACCTTC. It translates to CASSPPGTGGDGYTF.